These 15 T cell receptor beta chains were sequenced from one sample in a study of cytomegalovirus exposure and HLA in healthy donors. The study ran its PCR with 60 Vbeta and 13 Jbeta primers. Profiling relied on immunoSEQ multiplex PCR, and the TCRdb table lists in-frame clones only, not all of them. Its table lists fewer than 150,000 clones. Sequenced: PBMCs. Receptor source: a woman in her fifties or sixties in good health and CMV-seronegative.

V usage is TRBV9 and J usage is TRBJ2-3; 7 nucleotides line up with TRBD2. The CDR3 has 13 amino acids. After removal of 4 bases from V and 9 bases from J, the junction contained 8 bases not matched to a gene. The germline V gene has CDR1 SGDLS and CDR2 YYNGEE. CDR3 coding DNA: TGTGCCAGCAGCTCGACCTTCGGGGGGACGCAGTATTTT. It encodes CASSSTFGGTQYF. Drawing the rest from reference TRBV9 and TRBJ2-3, the complete variable domain is DSGVTQTPKHLITATGQRVTLRCSPRSGDLSVYWYQQSLDQGLQFLIQYYNGEERAKGNILERFSAQQFPDLHSELNLSSLELGDSALYFCASSSTFGGTQYFGPGTRLTVL.

V usage is TRBV6-1 and J usage is TRBJ2-7; perhaps TRBD1 as D (6 bases). CDR3 length: 15 residues. V lost 3 bases and J 0 bases, leaving 12 bases between the germline ends. Germline lookup yields CDR1 MNHNS and CDR2 SASEGT. The CDR3 nucleotides read TGTGCCAGCAGTGAGGTCAGGGGTAGCTCCTACGAGCAGTACTTC. As protein: CASSEVRGSSYEQYF.

The rearrangement joins TRBV5-6 to TRBJ1-1; 7 bases fit TRBD1. The germline V gene has CDR1 SGHDT and CDR2 YYEEEE. The CDR3 sequence is 12 residues long. Trimming cost V 7 bases and J 12 bases; bases outside gene matches: 12. The CDR3 is CASSIGGDRTFF. The CDR3 DNA sequence: TGTGCCAGCTCCATTGGCGGGGACAGAACTTTCTTT.

This rearrangement joins TRBV2 to TRBJ1-1, with a weak D call TRBD1 (6 bases). The V end was cut by 8 bases, the J end by 9 bases, with 13 bases between. The CDR3 loop spans 11 amino acids. Germline V gene sequence: CDR1 SNHLY, CDR2 FYNNEI. The CDR3 here is CASGRDIKAFF. Written as DNA, the CDR3 is TGTGCCAGCGGCCGGGACATCAAAGCTTTCTTT.

The chain uses TRBV6-5 and TRBJ1-2; 7 bases match TRBD1. This CDR3 region has 16 residues. V dropped 0 bases and J dropped 4; count of bases not matched to a gene: 8. Germline V gene sequence: CDR1 MNHEY, CDR2 SVGAGI. The CDR3: CASSYSRTGKTYGYTF. The CDR3, as DNA: TGTGCCAGCAGTTACTCCCGGACAGGAAAAACCTATGGCTACACCTTC.

The rearrangement links TRBV28 to TRBJ2-7; the match to TRBD1 covers 7 bases. After removal of 6 bases from V and 8 bases from J, the junction contained 16 bases not matched to a gene. This CDR3 contains 15 residues. The germline V gene encodes CDR1 MDHEN and CDR2 SYDVKM. CDR3 residues: CASSPPRGTLSQQYF. CDR3 nucleotide sequence: TGTGCCAGCAGCCCTCCCAGGGGGACCCTTTCTCAGCAGTACTTC.

The chain links TRBV4-1 to TRBJ2-1, with 10 positions matching TRBD2. This CDR3 region has 16 residues. V shed 2 bases, J shed 4 bases, and the junction held 5 bases outside the gene matches. The germline V gene encodes CDR1 MGHRA and CDR2 YSYEKL. CDR3 protein: CASSQQTSGNYNEQFF. The CDR3 DNA sequence: TGCGCCAGCAGCCAACAAACTAGCGGGAATTACAATGAGCAGTTCTTC.

The rearrangement uses TRBV6-6 and TRBJ1-1; no reliable D call. Germline V gene data show CDR1 as MNHNY and CDR2 as SVGAGI (reference sequence). This CDR3 region has 11 residues. V was clipped by 6 bases and J by 1 base, with 3 bases between them. This CDR3 reads CASRANTEAFF. The CDR3 DNA sequence: TGTGCCAGCAGGGCGAACACTGAAGCTTTCTTT.

The chain carries TRBV11-3 and TRBJ2-1; the match to TRBD2 covers 8 bases. This CDR3 has 15 residues. Per germline, CDR1 SGHNT and CDR2 YENEEA. The trim removed 1 base at V and 5 bases at J, leaving 4 bases unmatched. The CDR3 DNA reads TGTGCCAGCAGCTTAGCGGGGGGGCTGAACAATGAGCAGTTCTTC. This encodes CASSLAGGLNNEQFF. The full variable domain, completed using reference TRBV11-3 and TRBJ2-1, is EAGVVQSPRYKIIEKKQPVAFWCNPISGHNTLYWYLQNLGQGPELLIRYENEEAVDDSQLPKDRFSAERLKGVDSTLKIQPAELGDSAVYLCASSLAGGLNNEQFFGPGTRLTVL.

J is TRBJ2-1 and V is TRBV2; 8 nucleotides agree with TRBD2. Germline lookup yields CDR1 SNHLY and CDR2 FYNNEI. The CDR3 has 14 residues. V dropped 4 bases and J dropped 6; count of bases not matched to a gene: 5. CDR3 protein: CASSGNRGGNEQFF. In nucleotides, the CDR3 is TGTGCCAGCAGTGGTAATCGGGGGGGCAATGAGCAGTTCTTC.

The chain carries TRBV28 and TRBJ1-4; possibly TRBD1 for D (6 bases). CDR1 and CDR2 (germline): MDHEN, SYDVKM. The V end lost 3 bases, the J end lost 5 bases, and 16 bases lay between the germline ends. The CDR3 sequence is 16 residues long. CDR3 in amino acids: CASSLGSGQPNEKLFF. In nucleotides, the CDR3 is TGTGCCAGCAGTTTGGGTAGTGGACAGCCGAATGAAAAACTGTTTTTT.

The chain employs TRBV29-1 and TRBJ2-1, with 9 bases lining up with TRBD2. The CDR3 contains 14 residues. Trimming took 4 bases from V and 9 from J; bases not matched to a gene: 10. The germline CDR1 and CDR2 sequences are SQVTM and ANQGSEA. The CDR3 reads CSVARAGGPGEQFF. The DNA for the CDR3 is TGCAGCGTTGCCCGGGCGGGAGGGCCCGGTGAGCAGTTCTTC.

The chain employs TRBV15 and TRBJ2-7; 8 nucleotides line up with TRBD2. The J segment lost 1 base and the V segment lost 3 bases, leaving 5 bases of the junction unmatched. The CDR3 covers 15 residues. Per germline, CDR1 LNHNV and CDR2 YYDKDF (reference sequence). This chain's CDR3 is CATSSHGGGSYEQYF. In nucleotides, the CDR3 is TGTGCCACCAGCAGCCACGGCGGGGGGTCCTACGAGCAGTACTTC. The full variable domain, with the rest looked up from reference TRBV15 and TRBJ2-7, is DAMVIQNPRYQVTQFGKPVTLSCSQTLNHNVMYWYQQKSSQAPKLLFHYYDKDFNNEADTPDNFQSRRPNTSFCFLDIRSPGLGDTAMYLCATSSHGGGSYEQYFGPGTRLTVT.

The chain couples TRBV5-1 to TRBJ1-5; D unclear. Between the trimmed V and J ends, which lost 0 bases and 1 base, there was a span of 14 bases. The CDR3 sequence is 17 residues long. CDR1 SGHRS and CDR2 YFSETQ come from the germline V gene. The CDR3, as DNA: TGCGCCAGCAGCTTGGCCGGGAGGGCCGTAAGCAATCAGCCCCAGCATTTT. This gives the protein CASSLAGRAVSNQPQHF.

The chain has TRBV27 and TRBJ1-1; 8 bases agree with TRBD1. The ends lost 3 bases at V and 3 bases at J; junction bases unmatched: 3. This CDR3 region has 14 residues. Germline CDR1 and CDR2: MNHEY and SMNVEV (reference sequence). This chain's CDR3 is CASSFNRGDTEAFF. CDR3 sequence (DNA): TGTGCCAGCAGTTTTAACAGGGGGGACACTGAAGCTTTCTTT.